The 23 T cell receptor beta chains in this list originate from one sample, sequenced in a study of stem cell transplantation in POMP-related autoinflammatory disease. The repertoire was sequenced with immunoSEQ multiplex PCR; TCRdb's copy has only in-frame clones and lacks some. This sample has tens of thousands of clones; around 90% occur once, and the top ten carry about 0.7%. The material was CD4+ T cells from PBMCs, obtained after stem cell transplantation. Source of these receptors: a human patient with POMP-related autoinflammation and immune dysregulation (PRAID). Some T cells may possibly be graft donor cells.

J is TRBJ2-1 and V is TRBV7-6, with no clear D. CDR1 is SGHVS, CDR2 FNYEAQ, per germline. CDR3 length: 14 amino acids. Trimming removed 2 bases at V and 5 bases at J, with 10 bases between. The CDR3 sequence: CASSLFLLNNEQFF. In nucleotides, the CDR3 is TGTGCCAGCAGCTTATTTCTTCTGAACAATGAGCAGTTCTTC.

This chain connects TRBV18 to TRBJ2-5, with D tentatively TRBD1 or TRBD2 (5 bases each). From germline, CDR1 is KGHSH and CDR2 LQKENI. This CDR3 has 13 amino acids. The germline V and J ends were trimmed by 6 bases and 5 bases, with 13 bases remaining between them. The CDR3 bases are TGTGCCAGCTCGCCGGGGCCACGGGAGACCCAGTACTTC. This encodes CASSPGPRETQYF.

The chain joins TRBV27 to TRBJ1-4, with D unresolved. With 0 bases removed from V and 7 bases from J, the gap between germline ends came to 6 bases. Germline V gives CDR1 MNHEY, CDR2 SMNVEV (reference sequence). This CDR3 has 13 amino acids. In DNA, the CDR3 is TGTGCCAGCAGTTTATCTCGAGTTGAAAAACTGTTTTTT. This codes for CASSLSRVEKLFF.

This clone occurred once. The chain joins TRBV28 to TRBJ2-5; the D gene is possibly TRBD2 (5 bases). V lost 3 bases to trimming and J lost 0 bases, with 5 bases between them. Looked up from germline, CDR1 is MDHEN and CDR2 is SYDVKM. The CDR3 has 13 residues. CDR3 in amino acids: CASSFGNQETQYF. The CDR3 DNA reads TGTGCCAGCAGTTTCGGGAACCAAGAGACCCAGTACTTC. The entire variable domain, with the rest obtained from reference TRBV28 and TRBJ2-5, is as follows: DVKVTQSSRYLVKRTGEKVFLECVQDMDHENMFWYRQDPGLGLRLIYFSYDVKMKEKGDIPEGYSVSREKKERFSLILESASTNQTSMYLCASSFGNQETQYFGPGTRLLVL.

The chain couples TRBV18 to TRBJ2-5, with D tentatively TRBD1 (6 bases). CDR3 length: 14 amino acids. The germline V gene has CDR1 KGHSH and CDR2 LQKENI. V was shortened by 1 base and J by 6 bases, with 12 bases between the two germline ends. In nucleotides, the CDR3 is TGTGCCAGCTCACCACGAACGGACAGCAAGACCCAGTACTTC. Its protein is CASSPRTDSKTQYF. The full variable domain, rest sourced from reference TRBV18 and TRBJ2-5, is NAGVMQNPRHLVRRRGQEARLRCSPMKGHSHVYWYRQLPEEGLKFMVYLQKENIIDESGMPKERFSAEFPKEGPSILRIQQVVRGDSAAYFCASSPRTDSKTQYFGPGTRLLVL.

The V gene is TRBV7-2, the J gene TRBJ2-7, with TRBD1 identical over 8 bases. Germline CDR1 reads SGHTA; CDR2 reads FQGNSA. J lost 1 base, V lost 1 base, and 15 bases had no gene match. This CDR3 spans 19 amino acids. CDR3 amino acids: CASSLDRTGPLARSYEQYF. The CDR3 nucleotides are TGTGCCAGCAGCTTAGATCGGACAGGGCCCCTAGCGAGGTCCTACGAGCAGTACTTC.

The chain links TRBV23-1 to TRBJ2-3; D gene unclear. TRBV23-1 is labeled an ORF, and its function is uncertain. This CDR3 spans 15 amino acids. V was pared by 6 bases and J by 0 bases, with 13 bases between. CDR3 in amino acids: CASSRHSASTDTQYF. The DNA for the CDR3 is TGCGCCAGCAGCCGACACTCCGCGAGCACAGATACGCAGTATTTT.

The rearrangement joins TRBV27 to TRBJ1-6; 7 nucleotides line up with TRBD1. V lost 5 bases and J lost 6; bases outside the gene matches: 10. CDR1 is MNHEY and CDR2 is SMNVEV in the germline V gene (reference sequence). The CDR3 runs to 16 residues. The CDR3 region has the DNA TGTGCCAGCAGTCCTTTGCCGACAGGGACTAATTCACCCCTCCACTTT. Encoded protein: CASSPLPTGTNSPLHF.

This sequence joins TRBV28 and TRBJ2-1; 14 bases map to TRBD2. After removal of 2 bases from V and 7 bases from J, the junction contained 4 bases not matched to a gene. Germline CDR1 and CDR2: MDHEN and SYDVKM. CDR3 length: 16 amino acids. CDR3 protein: CASSLLTSGRANEQFF. The CDR3 nucleotides are TGTGCCAGCAGTTTACTGACTAGCGGGAGGGCTAATGAGCAGTTCTTC.

The chain uses TRBV5-6 and TRBJ1-2; D is unresolved. V lost 0 bases and J lost 4, with 16 bases in between. Germline V lookup: CDR1 SGHDT, CDR2 YYEEEE. This CDR3 has 16 amino acids. CDR3 in amino acids: CASSLAIRPSGYGYTF. The CDR3 nucleotides read TGTGCCAGCAGCTTGGCGATCAGACCCTCGGGCTATGGCTACACCTTC.

As for this clone: The junction shows a germline mismatch at one end, possibly a read error. J is TRBJ1-4 and V is TRBV27, with TRBD1 identical over 7 bases. The length of the CDR3 is 14 residues. Germline-derived CDR1 and CDR2 are MNHEY and SMNVEV (reference sequence). The CDR3 here is CVSSKQGYNEKLFF. For the CDR3, the DNA is TGTGTCAGCAGCAAACAGGGGTATAATGAAAAACTGTTTTTT.

This chain uses TRBV28 with TRBJ1-6, with 8 bases aligning to TRBD1. Looked up from germline, CDR1 is MDHEN and CDR2 is SYDVKM. The junction had 15 bases not matched to a gene; V was cut back by 6 bases and J by 17 bases. This CDR3 spans 14 amino acids. In DNA, the CDR3 is TGTGCCAGCAGCTATGGGACAGGCGGAGAGGGGATCCACTTT. This encodes CASSYGTGGEGIHF. Full variable domain (remainder filled in from reference TRBV28 and TRBJ1-6): DVKVTQSSRYLVKRTGEKVFLECVQDMDHENMFWYRQDPGLGLRLIYFSYDVKMKEKGDIPEGYSVSREKKERFSLILESASTNQTSMYLCASSYGTGGEGIHFGNGTRLTVT.

The chain uses TRBV28 and TRBJ2-3, with D maybe TRBD1 (6 bases). Trimming cost V 10 bases and J 3 bases, with 8 bases left between them. Germline V CDR1 and CDR2: MDHEN, SYDVKM. The CDR3 sequence is 11 residues long. In DNA, the CDR3 is TGTGCCACCAGGGGAACAGATACGCAGTATTTT. Translation gives CATRGTDTQYF.

V gene TRBV29-1 combines with J gene TRBJ2-7, with TRBD1 matching over 10 bases. This CDR3 spans 15 amino acids. Looked up from germline, CDR1 is SQVTM and CDR2 is ANQGSEA. J was trimmed by 2 bases and V by 0 bases; bases with no gene match: 4. CDR3 nucleotides: TGCAGCGTTGAAGAGCGGGACAGGGGAACCTACGAGCAGTACTTC. This sequence encodes CSVEERDRGTYEQYF.

The V gene is TRBV7-9, the J gene TRBJ1-2, with a tentative D call TRBD1 (5 bases). This CDR3 comprises 14 residues. Germline CDR1 SEHNR, CDR2 FQNEAQ (reference sequence). V was pared by 0 bases and J by 2 bases, with 7 bases between. The CDR3 DNA sequence: TGTGCCAGCAGCTTAGCCAGGGTAAACTATGGCTACACCTTC. Amino acid sequence: CASSLARVNYGYTF. The full variable domain, rest sourced from reference TRBV7-9 and TRBJ1-2, is DTGVSQNPRHKITKRGQNVTFRCDPISEHNRLYWYRQTLGQGPEFLTYFQNEAQLEKSRLLSDRFSAERPKGSFSTLEIQRTEQGDSAMYLCASSLARVNYGYTFGSGTRLTVV.

V is TRBV28 and J is TRBJ1-2, with 12 bases that match TRBD1. The germline gives CDR1 MDHEN, CDR2 SYDVKM. V lost 6 bases, J lost 5 bases, and 4 bases stayed unmatched. The CDR3 runs to 14 residues. The CDR3 sequence: CASRGTGGHYGYTF. The CDR3 nucleotides read TGTGCCAGCAGGGGGACAGGGGGCCATTATGGCTACACCTTC.

The chain couples TRBV27 to TRBJ2-1, with D perhaps matching TRBD2 (6 bases). Germline CDR1 reads MNHEY; CDR2 reads SMNVEV (reference sequence). V shed 3 bases and J shed 8 bases, with 14 bases lying between them. The CDR3 has 14 amino acids. CDR3 DNA: TGTGCCAGCAGTTTGGGCCTAGCGTCCGATGAGCAGTTCTTC. This codes for CASSLGLASDEQFF.

The chain links TRBV9 to TRBJ2-7; the D gene could be TRBD1 or TRBD2 (5 bases each). The V gene lost 6 bases and the J gene lost 4 bases, with 23 bases spanning the gap. Per germline, CDR1 SGDLS and CDR2 YYNGEE. This CDR3 has 16 amino acids. The CDR3 is CASNPGAQGPQYEQYF. As DNA, the CDR3 is TGTGCCAGCAACCCCGGGGCCCAGGGACCACAGTACGAGCAGTACTTC.

The table lists this clone with a few counts. DNA of the CDR3: TGTGCCAGCAGTTTTGGGAGTGATCAGCCCCAGCATTTT. Translating gives CASSFGSDQPQHF. V gene TRBV6-5 combines with J gene TRBJ1-5; no firm D call. The CDR3 loop spans 13 amino acids. The germline V and J ends were trimmed by 4 bases and 5 bases, with 9 bases remaining between them. Germline-derived CDR1 and CDR2 are MNHEY and SVGAGI.

The V gene is TRBV19, the J gene TRBJ1-2; 10 positions agree with TRBD1. The CDR3 consists of 14 residues. The trim removed 8 bases at V and 1 base at J, leaving 4 bases unmatched. Germline assignment: CDR1 LNHDA and CDR2 SQIVND (reference sequence). As DNA, the CDR3 is TGTGCCAGTTCTCGGGACAGGGGTAACTATGGCTACACCTTC. Its translation is CASSRDRGNYGYTF. Variable domain in full (rest from reference TRBV19 and TRBJ1-2): DGGITQSPKYLFRKEGQNVTLSCEQNLNHDAMYWYRQDPGQGLRLIYYSQIVNDFQKGDIAEGYSVSREKKESFPLTVTSAQKNPTAFYLCASSRDRGNYGYTFGSGTRLTVV.

The V call is TRBV7-8, the J call TRBJ2-1; possibly TRBD2 for D (5 bases). V gave up 0 bases and J gave up 6 bases, with 9 bases separating them. The CDR3 extends over 14 amino acids. The germline CDR1 and CDR2 sequences are SGHVS and FQNEAQ. CDR3 sequence: CASSLAGVGNEQFF. In DNA form, the CDR3 reads TGTGCCAGCAGCTTAGCGGGAGTCGGCAATGAGCAGTTCTTC. The whole variable domain, remainder taken from reference TRBV7-8 and TRBJ2-1, is GAGVSQSPRYKVAKRGQDVALRCDPISGHVSLFWYQQALGQGPEFLTYFQNEAQLDKSGLPSDRFFAERPEGSVSTLKIQRTQQEDSAVYLCASSLAGVGNEQFFGPGTRLTVL.

This clone is medium-sized. V usage is TRBV28 and J usage is TRBJ1-5; tentative D call: TRBD1 (6 bases). Germline V CDR1 and CDR2: MDHEN, SYDVKM. The CDR3 covers 14 residues. Trimming pared 7 bases from V and 7 bases from J, leaving 17 bases between. The CDR3 sequence: CASINRAGRQPQHF. The DNA for the CDR3 is TGTGCCAGCATAAACAGGGCCGGACGGCAGCCCCAGCATTTT.

The rearrangement joins TRBV6-4 to TRBJ2-1, with 12 bases aligning to TRBD2. Germline loops: CDR1 MRHNA, CDR2 SNTAGT. With 5 bases clipped from V and 10 bases from J, the junction kept 9 bases outside the gene matches. This CDR3 comprises 15 residues. The CDR3 here is CASSQLLAGGQEQFF. In DNA, the CDR3 is TGTGCCAGCAGTCAATTACTAGCGGGGGGACAGGAGCAGTTCTTC.